The rows below give T cell receptor beta chains drawn from one sample of a study of T cell responses to AZD1222 COVID-19 vaccine. Sequenced by immunoSEQ multiplex PCR; TCRdb stores in-frame clones only, minus some. The sample lists 60,000 to 90,000 clones; around 86% were seen once. The sample here was peripheral blood, taken 28 days after the second AZD1222 dose. These receptors all come from an adult who received the AZD1222 COVID-19 vaccine. The CDR3 runs from the conserved cysteine through the conserved F or W.

len: 12
j_gene: TRBJ2-2
v_gene: TRBV7-9
CDR3aa: CASSLEAGELFF

len: 11
j_gene: TRBJ2-1
v_gene: TRBV29-1
CDR3aa: CSVGSYNEQFF

len: 15
j_gene: TRBJ1-5
v_gene: TRBV5-5
CDR3aa: CASSPDRVLGQPQHF

len: 16
j_gene: TRBJ1-6
v_gene: TRBV19
CDR3aa: CASSDDRDRLNSPLHF

len: 15
j_gene: TRBJ2-1
v_gene: TRBV5-6
CDR3aa: CASSLVSGPRNEQFF

len: 13
j_gene: TRBJ1-1
v_gene: TRBV6-5
CDR3aa: CASKQGVNTEAFF

len: 13
j_gene: TRBJ1-5
v_gene: TRBV6-5
CDR3aa: CASSYGERQPQHF

len: 14
j_gene: TRBJ2-1
v_gene: TRBV7-3
CDR3aa: CASSLSTGVNEQFF

len: 14
j_gene: TRBJ1-4
v_gene: TRBV5-1
CDR3aa: CASSSDRRNEKLFF

len: 17
j_gene: TRBJ1-1
v_gene: TRBV5-1
CDR3aa: CASSPGQGFMRNTEAFF

len: 15
j_gene: TRBJ2-3
v_gene: TRBV11-2
CDR3aa: CASSSRDSPTDTQYF

len: 15
j_gene: TRBJ2-2
v_gene: TRBV3-1/TRBV3-2
CDR3aa: CASSQVGGYTGELFF

len: 15
j_gene: TRBJ1-6
v_gene: TRBV27
CDR3aa: CASSLYPTGFSPLHF

len: 15
j_gene: TRBJ1-2
v_gene: TRBV4-2
CDR3aa: CASSQDPGSNYGYTF

len: 13
j_gene: TRBJ1-1
v_gene: TRBV19
CDR3aa: CASSIRRSTEAFF

len: 16
j_gene: TRBJ2-4
v_gene: TRBV7-2
CDR3aa: CASSLGAGGGKNIQYF

len: 15
j_gene: TRBJ1-3
v_gene: TRBV4-2
CDR3aa: CASSQEPREGNTIYF

len: 14
j_gene: TRBJ1-1
v_gene: TRBV9
CDR3aa: CASSVGGVNTEAFF

len: 15
j_gene: TRBJ2-7
v_gene: TRBV19
CDR3aa: CASSIRTGGSYEQYF

len: 16
j_gene: TRBJ1-1
v_gene: TRBV30
CDR3aa: CACPGTGRTMNTEAFF